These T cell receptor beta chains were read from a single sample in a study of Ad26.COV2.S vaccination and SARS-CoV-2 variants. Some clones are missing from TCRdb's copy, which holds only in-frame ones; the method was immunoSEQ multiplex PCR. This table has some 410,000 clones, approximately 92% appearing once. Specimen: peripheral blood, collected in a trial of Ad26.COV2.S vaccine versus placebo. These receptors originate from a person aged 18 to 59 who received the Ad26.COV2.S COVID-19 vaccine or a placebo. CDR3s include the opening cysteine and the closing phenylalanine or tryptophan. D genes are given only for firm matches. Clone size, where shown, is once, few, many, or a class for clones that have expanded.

cdr3_aa: CASRDQGGLGEKLFF; cdr3_nt: TGTGCCAGTAGAGACCAGGGGGGCCTGGGGGAAAAACTGTTTTTT; j_call: TRBJ1-4; clone_size: NA; v_call: TRBV19; d_call: TRBD1
cdr3_aa: CASSERILEGETQYF; cdr3_nt: TGTGCCAGCAGTGAAAGAATCCTGGAGGGGGAGACCCAGTACTTC; j_call: TRBJ2-5; clone_size: NA; v_call: TRBV25-1; d_call: NA
cdr3_aa: CASSFSFGGVTDTQYF; cdr3_nt: TGTGCCAGCAGCTTTTCTTTCGGTGGAGTCACAGATACGCAGTATTTT; j_call: TRBJ2-3; clone_size: NA; v_call: TRBV11-2; d_call: NA
cdr3_aa: CASETGTFFNNEQFF; cdr3_nt: TGTGCCAGTGAAACCGGGACATTTTTTAACAATGAGCAGTTCTTC; j_call: TRBJ2-1; clone_size: NA; v_call: TRBV7-2; d_call: NA
cdr3_aa: CASSYSDFTQYF; cdr3_nt: TGTGCCAGCAGTTACTCCGATTTCACCCAGTACTTC; j_call: TRBJ2-5; clone_size: NA; v_call: TRBV6-2/TRBV6-3; d_call: NA
cdr3_aa: CASSFIGTGTGYTF; cdr3_nt: TGTGCCAGCAGCTTTATTGGGACAGGGACTGGCTACACCTTC; j_call: TRBJ1-2; clone_size: few; v_call: TRBV5-8; d_call: TRBD1
cdr3_aa: CAWRRQGANYGYTF; cdr3_nt: TGTGCCTGGAGAAGACAGGGGGCTAACTATGGCTACACCTTC; j_call: TRBJ1-2; clone_size: NA; v_call: TRBV30; d_call: TRBD1
cdr3_aa: CASSQIRDRAYEQYF; cdr3_nt: TGTGCCAGCTCACAAATCCGGGACAGGGCCTACGAGCAGTACTTC; j_call: TRBJ2-7; clone_size: NA; v_call: TRBV18; d_call: TRBD1
cdr3_aa: CASSQGGGAENEQFF; cdr3_nt: TGCGCCAGCAGCCAAGGCGGGGGGGCCGAGAATGAGCAGTTCTTC; j_call: TRBJ2-1; clone_size: NA; v_call: TRBV4-3; d_call: TRBD2
cdr3_aa: CASSSPWNRGAYNEQFF; cdr3_nt: TGTGCCAGCAGTTCCCCTTGGAACAGGGGCGCCTACAATGAGCAGTTCTTC; j_call: TRBJ2-1; clone_size: NA; v_call: TRBV28; d_call: TRBD1
cdr3_aa: CASSYGQGDFYTEAFF; cdr3_nt: TGTGCCAGCAGTTACGGGCAGGGGGATTTCTACACTGAAGCTTTCTTT; j_call: TRBJ1-1; clone_size: NA; v_call: TRBV6-5; d_call: TRBD1
cdr3_aa: CAWSGLTSGASTDTQYF; cdr3_nt: TGTGCCTGGAGTGGGTTAACTAGCGGGGCCTCCACAGATACGCAGTATTTT; j_call: TRBJ2-3; clone_size: NA; v_call: TRBV30; d_call: TRBD2
cdr3_aa: CASSQDGSSYNEQFF; cdr3_nt: TGTGCCAGCTCACAGGATGGGAGCTCCTACAATGAGCAGTTCTTC; j_call: TRBJ2-1; clone_size: few; v_call: TRBV18; d_call: NA
cdr3_aa: CASSPDRGRTEAFF; cdr3_nt: TGTGCCAGCAGTCCCGACAGGGGGCGGACTGAAGCTTTCTTT; j_call: TRBJ1-1; clone_size: NA; v_call: TRBV6-4; d_call: TRBD1
cdr3_aa: CAWSPGLAYEQFF; cdr3_nt: TGTGCCTGGAGCCCGGGACTAGCCTATGAGCAGTTCTTC; j_call: TRBJ2-1; clone_size: NA; v_call: TRBV30; d_call: TRBD2
cdr3_aa: CASSVEATNEKLFF; cdr3_nt: TGCGCCAGCAGCGTGGAGGCAACTAATGAAAAACTGTTTTTT; j_call: TRBJ1-4; clone_size: NA; v_call: TRBV5-1; d_call: NA
cdr3_aa: CASSHQLRATSTDTQYF; cdr3_nt: TGTGCCAGCAGTCACCAGTTGCGGGCGACTAGCACAGATACGCAGTATTTT; j_call: TRBJ2-3; clone_size: NA; v_call: TRBV6-2/TRBV6-3; d_call: NA
cdr3_aa: CASSFPFADTQYF; cdr3_nt: TGTGCCAGCAGTTTCCCGTTTGCAGATACGCAGTATTTT; j_call: TRBJ2-3; clone_size: NA; v_call: TRBV12-3/TRBV12-4; d_call: NA
cdr3_aa: CAISDPGIGTDTQYF; cdr3_nt: TGTGCCATCAGTGATCCCGGCATAGGGACAGATACGCAGTATTTT; j_call: TRBJ2-3; clone_size: NA; v_call: TRBV10-3; d_call: NA
cdr3_aa: CASSLEGRRTEAFF; cdr3_nt: TGTGCCAGCAGCTTGGAGGGTAGGCGAACTGAAGCTTTCTTT; j_call: TRBJ1-1; clone_size: NA; v_call: TRBV5-4; d_call: NA
cdr3_aa: CASSLGGAARETQYF; cdr3_nt: TGTGCCAGCAGTCTCGGGGGGGCGGCCCGAGAGACCCAGTACTTC; j_call: TRBJ2-5; clone_size: NA; v_call: TRBV6-2/TRBV6-3; d_call: TRBD2
cdr3_aa: CASSQDKPNRDGYTF; cdr3_nt: TGTGCCAGCAGCCAAGATAAGCCCAATCGTGATGGCTACACCTTC; j_call: TRBJ1-2; clone_size: NA; v_call: TRBV3-1/TRBV3-2; d_call: NA